This T cell receptor beta chain originates from a study of somatic mutations in cytotoxic T cells in rheumatoid arthritis. Findings of the study overall: The slight TRBV07 underrepresentation in rheumatoid arthritis patients was not adjusted for multiple comparisons.

Trimming removed 1 base from V and 3 bases from J, with 16 bases in between. Germline lookup yields CDR1 SGHNT and CDR2 YYREEE (reference sequence). This CDR3 is 17 amino acids long. In regard to this clone: Antigen unknown.

Here immunoSEQ multiplex PCR was the method, and the copy in TCRdb shows in-frame clones only, minus some. The data show around 6,000 clones, with about four fifths seen just once and under 5% held by the top ten. The chain joins TRBV5-4 to TRBJ2-2; either TRBD1 or TRBD2 may supply D (6 bases each). The clonotype comes from an adult with rheumatoid arthritis. The sample consisted of CD8+ T cells sorted from blood. The CDR3 sequence: CASSLLEEGVDTGELFF. CDR3 nucleotides: TGTGCCAGCAGCTTGCTTGAGGAGGGGGTGGACACCGGGGAGCTGTTTTTT.